This TCR beta chain was sequenced during a study of OX40 agonist ivuxolimab in advanced cancers. The overall study: Age averaged around 58 years (range about 23 to 80), and roughly 80% were male. The study, taken as a whole, reports: There was clonal expansion of CD4+ and CD8+ blood T cells by week 6 at 0.1 to 3.0 mg/kg.

Systemic immunosuppression or a history of autoimmune disease excluded patients. Collection of blood occurred at baseline, at cycle 4 day 1, and at cycle 7 day 1. Profiled with immunoSEQ multiplex PCR; TCRdb holds only in-frame clones, not every one. The data show approximately 40,000 clones, with about 90% seen just once and 8% to 10% held by the top ten. The CDR3 spans 15 residues. V lost 4 bases and J 4 bases, leaving 13 bases between the germline ends. Germline V gene sequence: CDR1 LGHNA, CDR2 YSLEER. About this clone itself: Its antigen is still unknown.

The chain employs TRBV4-3 and TRBJ2-2; weak D call: TRBD2 (5 bases). The sample was CD4+ or CD8+ T cells sorted from blood, taken in a trial of the OX40 agonist ivuxolimab. The sequence was collected from an adult with an advanced solid tumor such as melanoma, head and neck, liver or kidney cancer. CDR3 sequence: CASSREGGSTGELFF. The CDR3, as DNA: TGCGCCAGCAGCCGAGAGGGCGGTAGCACCGGGGAGCTGTTTTTT.